The 32 T cell receptor beta chains below were found in one sample sequenced in a study of T-cell memory formation after mild COVID-19. TCRdb ran MiXCR on the 5' RACE reads and lists one entry per CDR3 protein. The sample shows some 300,000 distinct CDR3 sequences, 20% to 25% of them seen only once. Sequencing was done on a sample of PBMCs or a T cell subset sorted from them (not recorded which). The source of these receptors is a man aged 18 to 29 who had mild COVID-19 (a few samples of this study predate the infection). Cell type and time point are not known.

V usage is TRBV6-1 and J usage is TRBJ1-3; D call uncertain. The germline gives CDR1 MNHNS, CDR2 SASEGT. Trimming cost V 2 bases and J 8 bases, with 7 bases left between them. CDR3 length: 12 amino acids. The CDR3 DNA sequence: TGTGCCAGCAGTGAAATTTCGGACACCATATATTTT. Its translation is CASSEISDTIYF.

The chain is built from TRBV10-3 and TRBJ2-2; TRBD2 matches at 14 bases. CDR3 length equals 15 residues. With 7 bases clipped from V and 3 bases from J, the junction kept 1 base outside the gene matches. Germline V CDR1 and CDR2: ENHRY, SYGVKD. The CDR3 coding sequence is TGTGCCATCAAGGGACTAGCGGGGGACACCGGGGAGCTGTTTTTT. It specifies CAIKGLAGDTGELFF.

The V and J genes are TRBV10-3 and TRBJ2-5; D is uncertain. Germline V gene data show CDR1 as ENHRY and CDR2 as SYGVKD. The CDR3 has 15 amino acids. Trimming stripped 3 bases from V and 2 bases from J, with 13 bases between. CDR3: CAISDSRTDQETQYF. Here the CDR3 DNA reads TGTGCCATCAGTGATTCTCGCACAGATCAAGAGACCCAGTACTTC.

This clonotype was seen only a few times. This chain uses TRBV18 with TRBJ1-1, with unresolved D. Deletions cut 10 bases from V and 4 bases from J, with 22 bases between. The length of the CDR3 is 15 residues. CDR1 and CDR2 from the germline V gene are KGHSH and LQKENI. The CDR3 DNA is TGTGCCACCAGACCGCCGGCGGTCGGTGGCACTGAAGCTTTCTTT. Translated, it gives CATRPPAVGGTEAFF.

The V gene is TRBV6-2 or TRBV6-3, the J gene TRBJ2-2; D remains unclear. V lost 6 bases and J 5 bases, leaving 16 bases between the germline ends. The CDR3 covers 15 residues. Germline V CDR1 and CDR2: MNHEY, SVGEGT. CDR3 nucleotide sequence: TGTGCCAGCAGGGATCGACAAGGGTTTACCGGGGAGCTGTTTTTT. Protein sequence: CASRDRQGFTGELFF.

The chain employs TRBV7-2 and TRBJ2-1; no clear D gene. V was pared by 6 bases and J by 6 bases, with 12 bases between. Germline V gene data show CDR1 as SGHTA and CDR2 as FQGNSA. The CDR3 covers 13 residues. The CDR3 sequence is CASSRRLINEQFF. The CDR3 nucleotides are TGTGCCAGCAGTCGTCGACTGATCAATGAGCAGTTCTTC. Looking up the rest from reference TRBV7-2 and TRBJ2-1 gives the full variable domain: GAGVSQSPSNKVTEKGKDVELRCDPISGHTALYWYRQSLGQGLEFLIYFQGNSAPDKSGLPSDRFSAERTGGSVSTLTIQRTQQEDSAVYLCASSRRLINEQFFGPGTRLTVL.

This clonotype has just a few counts. The chain has TRBV6-5 and TRBJ1-1; 9 bases are shared with TRBD1. J gave up 3 bases and V 0 bases, and 2 bases lay outside the gene matches. The germline CDR1 and CDR2 sequences are MNHEY and SVGAGI. This CDR3 comprises 15 residues. In nucleotides, the CDR3 is TGTGCCAGCAGTTACTCGGGGACAGGGTACACTGAAGCTTTCTTT. Its translation: CASSYSGTGYTEAFF.

The chain combines TRBV14 with TRBJ2-6; TRBD1 matches at 8 bases. V gave up 1 base and J gave up 1 base; unmatched junction bases: 12. Germline CDR1 is SGHDN and CDR2 is FVKESK. The CDR3 totals 20 residues. As DNA, the CDR3 is TGTGCCAGCAGCCAAGGGTCAGGGGGCCCAAACCCTTCTGGGGCCAACGTCCTGACTTTC. Translation: CASSQGSGGPNPSGANVLTF. Variable domain in full (rest from reference TRBV14 and TRBJ2-6): EAGVTQFPSHSVIEKGQTVTLRCDPISGHDNLYWYRRVMGKEIKFLLHFVKESKQDESGMPNNRFLAERTGGTYSTLKVQPAELEDSGVYFCASSQGSGGPNPSGANVLTFGAGSRLTVL.

This clonotype has ten or more counts. This sequence may be a read error, since a much larger clone differs from it by one base. The chain is built from TRBV6-2 or TRBV6-3 and TRBJ2-3, with 10 bases matching TRBD2. V was clipped by 2 bases and J by 2 bases; unmatched bases: 1. Germline V gene lookup returns CDR1 MNHEY and CDR2 SVGEGT. This CDR3 comprises 15 residues. The CDR3 protein is CASSYSGGATDTQYF. CDR3 DNA: TGTGCCAGCAGTTACAGCGGGGGGGCCACAGATACGCAGTATTTT.

This clonotype has more than one count but fewer than ten. This chain connects TRBV7-2 to TRBJ1-2; D remains unclear. Germline loops: CDR1 SGHTA, CDR2 FQGNSA. CDR3 length: 17 residues. V shed 6 bases and J shed 1 base, with 21 bases lying between them. The CDR3, as DNA: TGTGCCAGCAGTTATCACATGCTACCCACATATAACTATGGCTACACCTTC. This gives the protein CASSYHMLPTYNYGYTF.

The CDR3 spells CASSDSEGAYEQYV. Here the CDR3 DNA reads TGTGCCAGCAGTGACTCCGAGGGGGCCTACGAGCAGTACGTC. This chain connects TRBV6-4 to TRBJ2-7; a weak D match, TRBD1 (6 bases). V lost 0 bases and J 2 bases, leaving 8 bases between the germline ends. This CDR3 spans 14 amino acids. In germline, CDR1 is MRHNA, CDR2 SNTAGT.

The J gene is TRBJ1-4, the V gene TRBV4-3; TRBD1 is a possible D gene (6 bases). The CDR3 spans 15 residues. V lost 1 base, J lost 6 bases, and 12 bases lay in between. Germline assignment: CDR1 LGHNA and CDR2 YSLEER. CDR3 sequence reads: CASSQATGTDEKLFF. Written as DNA, the CDR3 is TGCGCCAGCAGCCAAGCTACAGGGACGGATGAAAAACTGTTTTTT.

The chain joins TRBV6-2 or TRBV6-3 to TRBJ1-1, with D hard to call. The V end was cut by 6 bases, the J end by 0 bases, with 11 bases between. The CDR3 runs 14 residues. Germline lookup yields CDR1 MNHEY and CDR2 SVGEGT. The CDR3 bases are TGTGCCAGCAGCTCACAAGTTTTGAACACTGAAGCTTTCTTT. Its protein product is CASSSQVLNTEAFF.

V and J are TRBV7-9 and TRBJ2-5; D is undetermined. V shed 4 bases and J shed 0 bases, with 18 bases lying between them. Germline CDR1 reads SEHNR; CDR2 reads FQNEAQ (reference sequence). There are 17 residues in the CDR3. The CDR3 spells CASSSLSGLFYQETQYF. CDR3 DNA: TGTGCCAGCAGCTCCTTAAGTGGGCTGTTTTACCAAGAGACCCAGTACTTC.

This clonotype was recorded a few times. The chain links TRBV7-9 to TRBJ2-3, with 7 nucleotides matching TRBD1. J was trimmed by 2 bases and V by 3 bases; bases with no gene match: 8. The CDR3 runs to 16 residues. Germline loops: CDR1 SEHNR, CDR2 FQNEAQ (reference sequence). The CDR3 DNA follows: TGTGCCAGCAGCTTGAGCCGGGACAGCTACACAGATACGCAGTATTTT. It specifies CASSLSRDSYTDTQYF.

This clonotype has only a few counts. The V call is TRBV6-6, the J call TRBJ1-4; TRBD1 might be the D (6 bases). Between the trimmed V and J ends, which lost 2 bases and 6 bases, there was a span of 10 bases. The germline CDR1 and CDR2 sequences are MNHNY and SVGAGI (reference sequence). This CDR3 contains 14 residues. The DNA of the CDR3 is TGTGCCAGCAGTTACGGGCAGGGGTATGAAAAACTGTTTTTT. It codes for CASSYGQGYEKLFF.

This clonotype occurred a few times. The chain joins TRBV20-1 to TRBJ2-7; D ambiguous. Looked up from germline, CDR1 is DFQATT and CDR2 is SNEGSKA (reference sequence). This CDR3 region has 14 residues. V was trimmed by 6 bases and J by 0 bases, leaving 15 bases between them. The CDR3 here is CSALRVHPSYEQYF. CDR3 nucleotides: TGCAGTGCGCTAAGGGTGCATCCCTCCTACGAGCAGTACTTC.

The chain combines TRBV11-2 with TRBJ1-2; D gene ambiguous. The CDR3 is 16 amino acids. The V gene's germline CDR1 is SGHAT and CDR2 FQNNGV. The germline V and J ends were trimmed by 5 bases and 0 bases, with 16 bases remaining between them. In DNA, the CDR3 is TGTGCCAGCAGCCCAATCGGGAGCTATTCTAACTATGGCTACACCTTC. Its protein is CASSPIGSYSNYGYTF.

This clonotype has only a few counts. The chain combines TRBV4-2 with TRBJ2-5; 13 nucleotides agree with TRBD2. V was clipped by 0 bases and J by 3 bases; unmatched bases: 7. This CDR3 is 18 amino acids long. Germline values: CDR1 LGHNA, CDR2 YNFKEQ. In DNA form, the CDR3 reads TGTGCCAGCAGCCAAGAACTAGCGGGGGGGCGGGTCGAAGAGACCCAGTACTTC. Its translation is CASSQELAGGRVEETQYF.

The chain links TRBV20-1 to TRBJ2-1, with 9 positions matching TRBD2. Germline V lookup: CDR1 DFQATT, CDR2 SNEGSKA (reference sequence). This CDR3 comprises 13 residues. J lost 6 bases, V lost 2 bases, and 2 bases had no gene match. CDR3 nucleotide sequence: TGCAGTGCTAGACGGCGGGGGGGCAATGAGCAGTTCTTC. This encodes CSARRRGGNEQFF.

This clonotype was recorded many times. The chain recombines TRBV5-1 with TRBJ1-2; D gene ambiguous. Trimming took 1 base from V and 8 from J, leaving 15 bases between them. The CDR3 consists of 14 residues. Germline values: CDR1 SGHRS, CDR2 YFSETQ. The CDR3 sequence is CASSLKGSVGGYTF. As DNA, the CDR3 is TGCGCCAGCAGCTTGAAGGGCTCAGTGGGGGGCTACACCTTC.

The chain couples TRBV7-2 to TRBJ2-1; the match to TRBD1 covers 7 bases. From germline, CDR1 is SGHTA and CDR2 FQGNSA. Trimming at V came to 4 bases and at J to 9 bases, leaving 6 bases not matched to a gene. The CDR3 loop spans 13 amino acids. The CDR3, as DNA: TGTGCCAGCAGCTACCCTCGACAGGGTGAGCAGTTCTTC. The encoded protein is CASSYPRQGEQFF.

This clonotype was counted a few times. The chain combines TRBV7-6 with TRBJ1-6; 7 bases agree with TRBD1. This CDR3 has 16 amino acids. Germline values: CDR1 SGHVS, CDR2 FNYEAQ. V gave up 0 bases and J gave up 10 bases; unmatched junction bases: 9. CDR3 DNA: TGTGCCAGCAGCTTAGCGCGTCCGAGGGGGCGATCACCCCTCCACTTT. Translating it yields CASSLARPRGRSPLHF.

The genes are TRBV11-2 and TRBJ2-2; D unresolved. Germline-derived CDR1 and CDR2 are SGHAT and FQNNGV. Between the trimmed V and J ends, which lost 5 bases and 0 bases, there was a span of 16 bases. The CDR3 contains 17 residues. CDR3 DNA: TGTGCCAGCAGCCACGTCATGCGCGGCTCGAACACCGGGGAGCTGTTTTTT. This translates into CASSHVMRGSNTGELFF. The variable domain in full, with the rest retrieved from reference TRBV11-2 and TRBJ2-2, is EAGVAQSPRYKIIEKRQSVAFWCNPISGHATLYWYQQILGQGPKLLIQFQNNGVVDDSQLPKDRFSAERLKGVDSTLKIQPAKLEDSAVYLCASSHVMRGSNTGELFFGEGSRLTVL.

A few counts support this clonotype. The CDR3 loop reads CASSRDREPQETQYF. CDR3 nucleotides: TGCGCCAGCAGCAGGGACAGGGAACCCCAAGAGACCCAGTACTTC. The chain is built from TRBV5-1 and TRBJ2-5, with 9 bases aligning to TRBD1. Germline-derived CDR1 and CDR2 are SGHRS and YFSETQ. CDR3 length equals 15 residues. Trimming took 4 bases from V and 1 from J; bases not matched to a gene: 5. Drawing the rest from reference TRBV5-1 and TRBJ2-5, the complete variable domain is KAGVTQTPRYLIKTRGQQVTLSCSPISGHRSVSWYQQTPGQGLQFLFEYFSETQRNKGNFPGRFSGRQFSNSRSEMNVSTLELGDSALYLCASSRDREPQETQYFGPGTRLLVL.

This clonotype was counted ten times or more. CDR3 coding DNA: TGCGCCAGCAGCCAGGACTCTAGCTCCTACAATGAGCAGTTCTTC. Its protein is CASSQDSSSYNEQFF. The J gene is TRBJ2-1, the V gene TRBV4-3; D may be TRBD2 (5 bases). The germline V gene has CDR1 LGHNA and CDR2 YSLEER. The CDR3 length is 15 residues. With 3 bases removed from V and 0 bases from J, the gap between germline ends came to 9 bases.

The rearrangement joins TRBV30 to TRBJ1-2; D ambiguous. This CDR3 region has 11 residues. Per germline, CDR1 GTSNPN and CDR2 SVGIG (reference sequence). The CDR3: CAAGRAYGYTF. In nucleotides, the CDR3 is TGTGCTGCCGGCCGTGCTTATGGCTACACCTTC.

This clonotype was detected a few times. This sequence joins TRBV7-2 and TRBJ1-5; D ambiguous. The CDR3 covers 14 residues. Between the trimmed V and J ends, which lost 3 bases and 7 bases, there was a span of 13 bases. Germline values: CDR1 SGHTA, CDR2 FQGNSA. CDR3 sequence (DNA): TGTGCCAGCAGCTTGGAGAAGGCGGGGCAGCCCCAGCATTTT. The encoded protein is CASSLEKAGQPQHF. Together with reference TRBV7-2 and TRBJ1-5, the CDR3 gives the full variable domain: GAGVSQSPSNKVTEKGKDVELRCDPISGHTALYWYRQSLGQGLEFLIYFQGNSAPDKSGLPSDRFSAERTGGSVSTLTIQRTQQEDSAVYLCASSLEKAGQPQHFGDGTRLSIL.

Of note for this clonotype: The junction does not match germline at one end; this may be a read error. The rearrangement joins TRBV7-7 to TRBJ1-2; TRBD1 matches 10 bases. Germline V gene lookup returns CDR1 SSHAT and CDR2 FNYEAQ (reference sequence). The CDR3 covers 15 residues. The DNA of the CDR3 is TGTGCTAGCAGCGCAAGGGACAGGGGAACCTATGGCTACACCTTC. This sequence encodes CASSARDRGTYGYTF.

The chain combines TRBV12-3 or TRBV12-4 with TRBJ1-2; D unresolved. Trimming took 2 bases from V and 4 from J, leaving 14 bases between them. CDR3 length: 15 amino acids. As DNA, the CDR3 is TGTGCCAGCAGTTTATGGTGGGAAAATCCCTATGGCTACACCTTC. It encodes CASSLWWENPYGYTF.

This clonotype appeared once. Sequence at one end of the junction differs from germline and may be a read error. The chain has TRBV10-3 and TRBJ2-2, with a tentative D call TRBD2 (5 bases). This CDR3 comprises 14 residues. Germline CDR1 reads ENHRY; CDR2 reads SYGVKD. For the CDR3, the DNA is TGTGCCATCAGTGAGTCAACCCTCGCCGGGGAGATGTTTTTT. Its protein product is CAISESTLAGEMFF.

This chain joins TRBV27 and TRBJ1-5; maybe TRBD1 (5 bases). With 8 bases removed from V and 2 bases from J, the gap between germline ends came to 13 bases. Per the germline V gene, CDR1 is MNHEY and CDR2 is SMNVEV (reference sequence). The CDR3 length is 14 residues. The CDR3 loop is CASGGVFGNQPQHF. In DNA, the CDR3 is TGTGCCAGCGGAGGGGTTTTCGGCAATCAGCCCCAGCATTTT.